The clone carrying this TCR beta chain appeared a single time. Its target is not known. TCRdb's table, derived via immunoSEQ multiplex PCR, lists solely in-frame clones and lacks some. The table shows tens of thousands of clones, with 70% to 90% occurring only once. These data originate in a study of T cells in localized non-small cell lung cancer. The ends were cut back, 4 bases at V and 3 bases at J, with 4 bases in the middle. This CDR3 has 11 residues. CDR1 SGHVS and CDR2 FQNEAQ come from the germline V gene. Whole-study results and caveats: Compared with tumor, uninvolved adjacent lung displayed greater T cell clonality, ranking highest overall. In adjacent lung, a median about 54 of the top 100 tumor clones were found. A higher density of T cells in blood coincided with extended overall survival.

This chain connects TRBV7-8 to TRBJ2-7; D gene uncertain. The source material was PBMCs, sampled before any cancer treatment. The source is a man aged 35 to 70 with stage II lung adenocarcinoma. CDR3 protein: CASSSHYEQYF. For the CDR3, the DNA is TGTGCCAGCAGCTCCCACTACGAGCAGTACTTC. Supplemented by reference TRBV7-8 and TRBJ2-7, the full variable domain reads GAGVSQSPRYKVAKRGQDVALRCDPISGHVSLFWYQQALGQGPEFLTYFQNEAQLDKSGLPSDRFFAERPEGSVSTLKIQRTQQEDSAVYLCASSSHYEQYFGPGTRLTVT.